The 27 T cell receptor beta chains below were found in one sample sequenced in a study of chemoradiotherapy in HPV16-positive cancers. TCRdb keeps only in-frame clones here, not all; method: immunoSEQ multiplex PCR. Of some 17,000 clones listed, about nine tenths were seen once; the top ten hold more than 2%. The sample in question was blood, obtained from a patient who underwent chemoradiotherapy. Receptor source: a human donor with HPV-associated anogenital cancer.

The chain joins TRBV6-1 to TRBJ2-7; 9 positions agree with TRBD1. The V gene end was trimmed by 8 bases and the J gene end by 3 bases; junction bases not matched to a gene: 8. The germline V gene has CDR1 MNHNS and CDR2 SASEGT. The CDR3 has 14 residues. The CDR3 DNA follows: TGTGCCAGCGTCGGGGACAGGGTTGTCTACGAGCAGTACTTC. Residues: CASVGDRVVYEQYF.

The chain recombines TRBV4-1 with TRBJ2-4, with 7 bases lining up with TRBD1. Per the germline V gene, CDR1 is MGHRA and CDR2 is YSYEKL. The CDR3 is 19 amino acids. Unmatched junction bases numbered 12, after V lost 0 bases and J lost 1 base. CDR3 bases: TGCGCCAGCAGCCAAGAAGGCGGGTGGGACAGTTCTGCCAAAAACATTCAGTACTTC. Its protein product is CASSQEGGWDSSAKNIQYF.

J is TRBJ2-2 and V is TRBV11-2; 8 nucleotides line up with TRBD2. This CDR3 is built from 16 residues. Germline lookup yields CDR1 SGHAT and CDR2 FQNNGV. J was trimmed by 7 bases and V by 6 bases; bases with no gene match: 13. The CDR3 nucleotides read TGTGCCAGCAGTCACATGGCTACAAGCGGGAGCGGGGAGCTGTTTTTT. As protein: CASSHMATSGSGELFF.

This chain uses TRBV5-1 with TRBJ1-4, with D possibly matching TRBD1 (6 bases). V was shortened by 0 bases and J by 8 bases, with 11 bases between the two germline ends. Germline loops: CDR1 SGHRS, CDR2 YFSETQ. The CDR3 extends over 14 amino acids. The CDR3 DNA is TGCGCCAGCAGCTTGGAAAGTGGGGGCGAAAAACTGTTTTTT. Its protein product is CASSLESGGEKLFF.

The chain employs TRBV5-4 and TRBJ1-1; no clear D gene. Trimming took off 4 bases at V and 1 base at J, with 14 bases between the two ends. Germline assignment: CDR1 SGHNT and CDR2 YYREEE (reference sequence). The CDR3 runs to 15 residues. The CDR3 region is CASSPGSGRNTEAFF. CDR3 DNA sequence: TGTGCCAGCAGCCCCGGATCCGGACGGAACACTGAAGCTTTCTTT.

The chain joins TRBV19 to TRBJ2-5, with TRBD2 identical over 7 bases. V was clipped by 3 bases and J by 5 bases; unmatched bases: 6. Germline loops: CDR1 LNHDA, CDR2 SQIVND (reference sequence). CDR3 size: 14 residues. CDR3 in amino acids: CASSIGTTPETQYF. The CDR3 region has the DNA TGTGCCAGTAGTATCGGGACTACGCCTGAGACCCAGTACTTC.

The V call is TRBV11-2, the J call TRBJ2-3; 7 positions match TRBD2. Germline loops: CDR1 SGHAT, CDR2 FQNNGV. V shed 1 base, J shed 6 bases, and the junction held 4 bases outside the gene matches. The CDR3 totals 14 residues. The CDR3 here is CASSLVRDYDTQYF. The CDR3 bases are TGTGCCAGCAGCTTAGTAAGGGACTATGATACGCAGTATTTT.

The chain is built from TRBV19 and TRBJ1-3; D not certain. The V end was cut by 6 bases, the J end by 0 bases, with 12 bases between. Germline V gene lookup returns CDR1 LNHDA and CDR2 SQIVND (reference sequence). CDR3 length equals 15 residues. The CDR3 DNA reads TGTGCCAGTAGGGGAAGCTTTATCTCTGGAAACACCATATATTTT. Translation: CASRGSFISGNTIYF.

V is TRBV5-6 and J is TRBJ2-3, with a weak D call TRBD1 (6 bases). The CDR3 is made up of 17 amino acids. Germline V gene lookup returns CDR1 SGHDT and CDR2 YYEEEE. V was trimmed by 2 bases and J by 6 bases, leaving 22 bases between them. Here the CDR3 DNA reads TGTGCCAGCAGCTTCTCAAAACAGGGTACCTTTTTGGATACGCAGTATTTT. It specifies CASSFSKQGTFLDTQYF.

The chain recombines TRBV7-9 with TRBJ2-1; D ambiguous. Trimming stripped 2 bases from V and 6 bases from J, with 8 bases between. The CDR3 has 13 amino acids. Germline CDR1 is SEHNR and CDR2 is FQNEAQ (reference sequence). The CDR3 loop reads CASSLRQANEQFF. The CDR3 coding sequence is TGTGCCAGCAGCTTAAGGCAGGCCAATGAGCAGTTCTTC.

CDR3: CASSTRTIKETQYF. CDR3 DNA sequence: TGTGCCAGCAGCACACGGACTATAAAAGAGACCCAGTACTTC. The genes are TRBV5-6 and TRBJ2-5, with D maybe TRBD2 (6 bases). This CDR3 has 14 amino acids. The V end lost 4 bases, the J end lost 3 bases, and 13 bases lay between the germline ends. Germline-derived CDR1 and CDR2 are SGHDT and YYEEEE.

This chain links TRBV7-3 with TRBJ2-1; 9 bases are shared with TRBD2. Germline values: CDR1 SGHTA, CDR2 FQGTGA. The V and J ends lost 0 bases and 8 bases, in that order; junction bases with no gene match: 5. The CDR3 consists of 15 residues. The CDR3 here is CASSLTAGGRDEQFF. DNA of the CDR3: TGTGCCAGCAGCTTAACAGCGGGGGGCAGGGATGAGCAGTTCTTC.

The chain uses TRBV9 and TRBJ1-2, with 8 bases matching TRBD1. The CDR3 covers 14 residues. Losses at the gene ends were 4 bases for V and 7 bases for J; bases not matched to a gene: 9. CDR1 and CDR2 from the germline V gene are SGDLS and YYNGEE. The CDR3 DNA is TGTGCCAGCAGCACCCAGACAGGGGTTTTTGGCTACACCTTC. Its translation is CASSTQTGVFGYTF. The entire variable domain, with the rest obtained from reference TRBV9 and TRBJ1-2, is as follows: DSGVTQTPKHLITATGQRVTLRCSPRSGDLSVYWYQQSLDQGLQFLIQYYNGEERAKGNILERFSAQQFPDLHSELNLSSLELGDSALYFCASSTQTGVFGYTFGSGTRLTVV.

The chain couples TRBV5-1 to TRBJ1-6, with 11 positions matching TRBD1. Germline CDR1 SGHRS, CDR2 YFSETQ. The CDR3 consists of 15 residues. V was pared by 4 bases and J by 8 bases, with 5 bases of the junction left unmatched. The CDR3 protein is CASSAGQGAYSPLHF. CDR3 in DNA: TGCGCCAGCAGCGCCGGACAGGGGGCATATTCACCCCTCCACTTT.

The chain is built from TRBV5-1 and TRBJ2-5; TRBD1 agrees at 7 bases. The junction had 7 bases not matched to a gene; V was cut back by 0 bases and J by 2 bases. The germline gives CDR1 SGHRS, CDR2 YFSETQ. This CDR3 has 16 amino acids. CDR3 DNA sequence: TGCGCCAGCAGCTTGGCCCGGGCAGGGGGACAAGAGACCCAGTACTTC. Its protein is CASSLARAGGQETQYF.

The V gene is TRBV5-4, the J gene TRBJ2-7, with a weak D call TRBD2 (5 bases). Germline V gene lookup returns CDR1 SGHNT and CDR2 YYREEE (reference sequence). Trimming shortened V by 2 bases and J by 6 bases, and 18 bases separated the two germline ends. The CDR3 length is 15 residues. In DNA form, the CDR3 reads TGTGCCAGCAGCTTACTAGGCGGGCCGCCCAGCGAGCAGTACTTC. Protein sequence: CASSLLGGPPSEQYF.

The rearrangement joins TRBV19 to TRBJ1-1; D is unresolved. V lost 7 bases, J lost 0 bases, and 9 bases lay in between. Germline V CDR1 and CDR2: LNHDA, SQIVND (reference sequence). The CDR3 sequence is 13 residues long. In nucleotides, the CDR3 is TGTGCCAGTAATCCGGGGTTGAACACTGAAGCTTTCTTT. Translation: CASNPGLNTEAFF.

The V and J genes are TRBV7-9 and TRBJ1-1; tentative D call: TRBD1 (6 bases). The length of the CDR3 is 16 residues. Germline loops: CDR1 SEHNR, CDR2 FQNEAQ (reference sequence). Trimming took 5 bases from V and 1 from J, leaving 17 bases between them. The CDR3: CASSLLATGSNTEAFF. CDR3 coding DNA: TGTGCCAGCAGCCTACTGGCAACAGGGTCGAACACTGAAGCTTTCTTT.

J is TRBJ2-5 and V is TRBV20-1; D unclear. The J call may not be correct, given that the DNA end is closer to TRBJ2-7. The CDR3 sequence is 10 residues long. The germline CDR1 and CDR2 sequences are DFQATT and SNEGSKA (reference sequence). CDR3 nucleotide sequence: TGCAGTGCTTCTAACTACGAGCAGTACTTC. As protein: CSASNYEQYF.

The chain uses TRBV28 and TRBJ1-5; no clear D gene. Per germline, CDR1 MDHEN and CDR2 SYDVKM. V dropped 2 bases and J dropped 6 bases, with 8 bases sitting between them. The CDR3 contains 13 residues. CDR3 loop: CASSLIDLQPQHF. The CDR3 bases are TGTGCCAGCAGTTTAATAGACCTTCAGCCCCAGCATTTT.

This rearrangement joins TRBV15 to TRBJ2-3; 12 bases fit TRBD2. Germline loops: CDR1 LNHNV, CDR2 YYDKDF (reference sequence). The CDR3 extends over 16 amino acids. Losses at the gene ends were 4 bases for V and 6 bases for J; bases not matched to a gene: 8. CDR3 nucleotide sequence: TGTGCCACCAGCACGGGACTAGCGGGTCTTCTGGATACGCAGTATTTT. Amino acid sequence: CATSTGLAGLLDTQYF.

The rearrangement links TRBV19 to TRBJ2-1; TRBD2 agrees at 10 bases. The V gene end was trimmed by 1 base and the J gene end by 11 bases; junction bases not matched to a gene: 8. Germline CDR1 and CDR2: LNHDA and SQIVND (reference sequence). The CDR3 consists of 15 residues. The CDR3 DNA follows: TGTGCCAGTAGTATAGGGCTAGCGGGGGAACGCAAGCAGTTCTTC. This sequence encodes CASSIGLAGERKQFF.

V usage is TRBV6-5 and J usage is TRBJ1-1; D is possibly TRBD1 (5 bases). Germline CDR1 is MNHEY and CDR2 is SVGAGI. V lost 8 bases and J lost 1, with 11 bases in between. The CDR3 is 13 residues long. In DNA form, the CDR3 reads TGTGCCAGCGCCCAGGGCCAGAACACTGAAGCTTTCTTT. Its protein product is CASAQGQNTEAFF.

This chain joins TRBV7-2 and TRBJ2-5; 9 nucleotides line up with TRBD1. V lost 1 base, J lost 5 bases, and 5 bases stayed unmatched. CDR3 length: 15 residues. Germline V gene sequence: CDR1 SGHTA, CDR2 FQGNSA. CDR3 coding DNA: TGTGCCAGCAGCTTAGGGGACAGGGTCTTGGAGACCCAGTACTTC. It is translated as CASSLGDRVLETQYF.

This clone has a single count. The chain links TRBV9 to TRBJ1-4; D gene ambiguous. Trimming pared 4 bases from V and 8 bases from J, leaving 15 bases between. The CDR3 spans 14 residues. CDR1 is SGDLS and CDR2 is YYNGEE in the germline V gene. In DNA form, the CDR3 reads TGTGCCAGCAGCCAAGACGCCCACGGGGAAAAACTGTTTTTT. This translates into CASSQDAHGEKLFF.

The chain employs TRBV6-1 and TRBJ1-2; 7 bases map to TRBD1. With V trimmed by 5 bases and J by 3 bases, 6 bases remained unmatched. The CDR3 extends over 14 amino acids. Germline-derived CDR1 and CDR2 are MNHNS and SASEGT. The CDR3 sequence is CASSKRQGYYGYTF. CDR3 bases: TGTGCCAGCAGTAAACGACAGGGATACTATGGCTACACCTTC.

This clone was counted once. The chain couples TRBV4-2 to TRBJ2-3; 9 nucleotides line up with TRBD2. The CDR3 sequence is 16 residues long. Germline loops: CDR1 LGHNA, CDR2 YNFKEQ. V shed 1 base, J shed 1 base, and the junction held 3 bases outside the gene matches. CDR3 sequence (DNA): TGTGCCAGCAGCCAAGTCGGCGGGAGGGGCACAGATACGCAGTATTTT. Protein: CASSQVGGRGTDTQYF.